Listed here are 17 T cell receptor beta chains from one sample, sequenced in a study of OX40 agonist ivuxolimab in advanced cancers. TCRdb's table, derived via immunoSEQ multiplex PCR, lists solely in-frame clones and lacks some. Here the sample spans tens of thousands of clones, 80% to 90% being singletons. Sequencing was performed on CD4+ or CD8+ T cells sorted from blood, taken in a trial of the OX40 agonist ivuxolimab. These receptors all stem from an adult with an advanced solid tumor such as melanoma, head and neck, liver or kidney cancer.

The genes are TRBV5-4 and TRBJ2-7; TRBD2 aligns across 12 bases. V was pared by 5 bases and J by 6 bases, with 9 bases of the junction left unmatched. Germline V gives CDR1 SGHNT, CDR2 YYREEE (reference sequence). The CDR3 sequence is 15 residues long. Here the CDR3 reads CASREGTSGLLEQYF. CDR3 nucleotide sequence: TGTGCCAGCAGGGAGGGGACTAGCGGGCTCCTCGAGCAGTACTTC.

This clone was detected only a few times. The genes are TRBV28 and TRBJ2-2; 8 bases map to TRBD1. There are 17 residues in the CDR3. CDR1 is MDHEN, CDR2 SYDVKM, per germline. J was trimmed by 4 bases and V by 6 bases; bases with no gene match: 13. The CDR3 loop reads CASSSRQGARGTGELFF. The CDR3 DNA sequence: TGTGCCAGCAGCTCCCGGCAGGGGGCGCGGGGCACCGGGGAGCTGTTTTTT.

This clone was recorded only once. V gene TRBV19 combines with J gene TRBJ1-1, with TRBD1 identical over 8 bases. Germline V lookup: CDR1 LNHDA, CDR2 SQIVND (reference sequence). The CDR3 length is 13 residues. With 7 bases clipped from V and 11 bases from J, the junction kept 12 bases outside the gene matches. Written as DNA, the CDR3 is TGTGCCAGTATCCAAGGACAGGGTAACGGGGCTTTCTTT. Amino acids: CASIQGQGNGAFF. Full variable domain (rest looked up from reference TRBV19 and TRBJ1-1): DGGITQSPKYLFRKEGQNVTLSCEQNLNHDAMYWYRQDPGQGLRLIYYSQIVNDFQKGDIAEGYSVSREKKESFPLTVTSAQKNPTAFYLCASIQGQGNGAFFGQGTRLTVV.

The rearrangement uses TRBV2 and TRBJ2-1; D gene unclear. Deletions cut 3 bases from V and 1 base from J, with 4 bases between. CDR3 size: 13 residues. CDR1 and CDR2 from the germline V gene are SNHLY and FYNNEI. CDR3 amino acids: CASSEGSYNEQFF. CDR3 nucleotides: TGTGCCAGCAGTGAGGGGTCCTACAATGAGCAGTTCTTC. Supplemented by reference TRBV2 and TRBJ2-1, the full variable domain reads EPEVTQTPSHQVTQMGQEVILRCVPISNHLYFYWYRQILGQKVEFLVSFYNNEISEKSEIFDDQFSVERPDGSNFTLKIRSTKLEDSAMYFCASSEGSYNEQFFGPGTRLTVL.

By sample fraction, this clone is medium-sized. The chain is built from TRBV19 and TRBJ1-5; D gene uncertain. V was shortened by 6 bases and J by 2 bases, with 14 bases between the two germline ends. The CDR3 covers 15 residues. Germline V gives CDR1 LNHDA, CDR2 SQIVND (reference sequence). In DNA, the CDR3 is TGTGCCAGTAGCTTTTCCGGGATTCGCAATCAGCCCCAGCATTTT. It specifies CASSFSGIRNQPQHF.

The chain employs TRBV29-1 and TRBJ2-5, with D unclear. This CDR3 region has 10 residues. Germline CDR1 is SQVTM and CDR2 is ANQGSEA. V lost 5 bases and J lost 5, with 6 bases in between. The CDR3: CSVSSETQYF. The CDR3 region has the DNA TGCAGCGTTAGTTCGGAGACCCAGTACTTC.

J is TRBJ1-4 and V is TRBV11-2; tentative D call: TRBD1 (6 bases). CDR1 and CDR2 (germline): SGHAT, FQNNGV. Trimming cost V 5 bases and J 1 base, with 14 bases left between them. The length of the CDR3 is 16 residues. The CDR3 spells CASSKIRGITNEKLFF. DNA for the CDR3: TGTGCCAGCAGCAAAATCAGGGGTATAACTAATGAAAAACTGTTTTTT.

A remark on this clone: Distinct nucleotide sequences in the sample also encode this CDR3. The J gene is TRBJ2-7, the V gene TRBV5-4; D is unclear. V lost 4 bases and J lost 6, with 11 bases in between. There are 12 residues in the CDR3. Germline V gene sequence: CDR1 SGHNT, CDR2 YYREEE (reference sequence). DNA of the CDR3: TGTGCCAGCAGCCGTGTGGGTTCCGAGCAGTACTTC. Amino acids: CASSRVGSEQYF.

The genes are TRBV7-9 and TRBJ2-3; 9 bases map to TRBD2. The germline V gene has CDR1 SEHNR and CDR2 FQNEAQ (reference sequence). The CDR3 runs 17 residues. Trimming at V came to 4 bases and at J to 7 bases, leaving 15 bases not matched to a gene. CDR3 DNA: TGTGCCAGCAGCTGGACACGACTAGCGGAAGACTTTAATACGCAGTATTTT. It specifies CASSWTRLAEDFNTQYF. Using reference TRBV7-9 and TRBJ2-3 for the parts outside the CDR3, the full variable domain is DTGVSQNPRHKITKRGQNVTFRCDPISEHNRLYWYRQTLGQGPEFLTYFQNEAQLEKSRLLSDRFSAERPKGSFSTLEIQRTEQGDSAMYLCASSWTRLAEDFNTQYFGPGTRLTVL.

This clone has just a few counts. The chain couples TRBV2 to TRBJ1-1; D is perhaps TRBD1 (6 bases). The CDR3 is made up of 14 amino acids. The germline V gene has CDR1 SNHLY and CDR2 FYNNEI. The V end was cut by 4 bases, the J end by 1 base, with 10 bases between. The CDR3 here is CASSVGRGNTEAFF. DNA of the CDR3: TGTGCCAGCAGTGTCGGCAGGGGGAACACTGAAGCTTTCTTT.

The chain couples TRBV29-1 to TRBJ1-2; D not resolved. This CDR3 region has 13 residues. The V gene's germline CDR1 is SQVTM and CDR2 ANQGSEA. V lost 6 bases, J lost 4 bases, and 15 bases lay in between. CDR3 DNA sequence: TGCAGCGTCCCGTCCGACAAGGCCTATGGCTACACCTTC. This encodes CSVPSDKAYGYTF.

In this sample, this clone turned up a few times. The rearrangement uses TRBV10-1 and TRBJ2-1; 8 nucleotides agree with TRBD2. The V and J ends lost 3 bases and 4 bases, in that order; junction bases with no gene match: 8. There are 16 residues in the CDR3. Germline V CDR1 and CDR2: WNHNN, SYGVQD (reference sequence). The CDR3 is CASSEVPGRGYNEQFF. The CDR3 DNA sequence: TGCGCCAGCAGTGAAGTTCCCGGGAGGGGATACAATGAGCAGTTCTTC.

J is TRBJ2-1 and V is TRBV7-9; D ambiguous. Trimming took off 6 bases at V and 5 bases at J, with 8 bases between the two ends. This CDR3 is 12 amino acids long. Germline assignment: CDR1 SEHNR and CDR2 FQNEAQ (reference sequence). In DNA form, the CDR3 reads TGTGCCAGCAGGCAAACTAACAATGAGCAGTTCTTC. It codes for CASRQTNNEQFF. Full variable domain (rest looked up from reference TRBV7-9 and TRBJ2-1): DTGVSQNPRHKITKRGQNVTFRCDPISEHNRLYWYRQTLGQGPEFLTYFQNEAQLEKSRLLSDRFSAERPKGSFSTLEIQRTEQGDSAMYLCASRQTNNEQFFGPGTRLTVL.

The chain carries TRBV10-3 and TRBJ1-1; TRBD1 is a possible D gene (6 bases). CDR1 ENHRY and CDR2 SYGVKD come from the germline V gene. V was shortened by 5 bases and J by 4 bases, with 14 bases between the two germline ends. CDR3 length: 14 residues. The CDR3 region is CAISPAGEPTEAFF. The DNA for the CDR3 is TGTGCCATCAGTCCGGCAGGGGAACCCACTGAAGCTTTCTTT.

The chain is built from TRBV7-9 and TRBJ1-1; perhaps TRBD1 as D (5 bases). Germline V gives CDR1 SEHNR, CDR2 FQNEAQ (reference sequence). V lost 6 bases and J 2 bases, leaving 13 bases between the germline ends. The CDR3 length is 14 residues. CDR3 protein: CASSSGTANTEAFF. Here the CDR3 DNA reads TGTGCCAGCAGTTCCGGGACCGCTAACACTGAAGCTTTCTTT.

About this clone: Other DNA sequences within the sample encode an identical CDR3. V gene TRBV6-5 combines with J gene TRBJ1-1, with D uncertain. Germline V lookup: CDR1 MNHEY, CDR2 SVGAGI. Trimming removed 2 bases from V and 2 bases from J, with 6 bases in between. The CDR3 totals 13 residues. The DNA for the CDR3 is TGTGCCAGCAGTTACGCCCGAAACACTGAAGCTTTCTTT. It specifies CASSYARNTEAFF.

The chain recombines TRBV7-3 with TRBJ2-7; tentative D call: TRBD2 (6 bases). Trimming removed 5 bases from V and 3 bases from J, with 11 bases in between. Germline V gene lookup returns CDR1 SGHTA and CDR2 FQGTGA. This CDR3 contains 13 residues. The CDR3 spells CASSPAGSYEQYF. CDR3 coding DNA: TGTGCCAGCAGCCCGGCGGGGAGCTACGAGCAGTACTTC.